These 13 T cell receptor beta chains originate from one sample sequenced in a study of blood T cell repertoires in COVID-19. Measured with immunoSEQ multiplex PCR; TCRdb has only the in-frame clones, and not every one. The sample has under 250,000 clones, roughly 87% seen once; the top ten hold around 3%. Sequencing was performed on peripheral blood. Receptors were obtained from a man younger than 35 with active or convalescent COVID-19.

The chain recombines TRBV7-9 with TRBJ1-3, with 7 bases identical to TRBD1. This CDR3 region has 16 residues. J was trimmed by 0 bases and V by 4 bases; bases with no gene match: 6. Germline V gene sequence: CDR1 SEHNR, CDR2 FQNEAQ (reference sequence). CDR3 DNA sequence: TGTGCCAGCAGCTGGGACAGACTCAGCTCTGGAAACACCATATATTTT. This encodes CASSWDRLSSGNTIYF.

This sequence joins TRBV27 and TRBJ2-6; D is unclear. The CDR3 has 14 amino acids. V gave up 4 bases and J gave up 4 bases, with 8 bases separating them. Germline V gene sequence: CDR1 MNHEY, CDR2 SMNVEV (reference sequence). The CDR3 loop reads CASSSFGGANVLTF. In DNA, the CDR3 is TGTGCCAGCAGTTCCTTTGGCGGGGCCAACGTCCTGACTTTC.

This clone was seen more than once but under ten times. This chain uses TRBV9 with TRBJ1-1; maybe TRBD1 (6 bases). Trimming left V 0 bases short and J 1 base short, with 10 bases between. Germline loops: CDR1 SGDLS, CDR2 YYNGEE. The CDR3 extends over 15 amino acids. The CDR3 reads CASSVGPGQNTEAFF. The CDR3 nucleotides are TGTGCCAGCAGCGTAGGGCCGGGACAGAACACTGAAGCTTTCTTT.

The chain has TRBV18 and TRBJ2-7, with 11 nucleotides matching TRBD2. The CDR3 runs 17 residues. The junction had 4 bases not matched to a gene; V was cut back by 0 bases and J by 0 bases. CDR1 KGHSH and CDR2 LQKENI come from the germline V gene. This CDR3 is CASSPPVGLADSYEQYF. Here the CDR3 DNA reads TGTGCCAGCTCACCACCGGTGGGACTAGCGGACTCCTACGAGCAGTACTTC.

V gene TRBV9 combines with J gene TRBJ2-1; 8 bases fit TRBD2. The V segment lost 7 bases and the J segment 9 bases; nucleotides outside the gene matches: 6. This CDR3 region has 12 residues. CDR1 and CDR2 (germline): SGDLS, YYNGEE. For the CDR3, the DNA is TGTGCCAGCTCGACCGGGGGGGCTGAGCAGTTCTTC. It is translated as CASSTGGAEQFF.

The sample holds one count of this clone. The identical CDR3 is also encoded by other nucleotide sequences in the sample. The chain couples TRBV29-1 to TRBJ2-7; 12 bases are a match to TRBD2. Per germline, CDR1 SQVTM and CDR2 ANQGSEA. The CDR3 totals 14 residues. With 1 base clipped from V and 2 bases from J, the junction kept 0 bases outside the gene matches. CDR3 sequence: CSVEGTSGTYEQYF. CDR3 bases: TGCAGCGTTGAAGGGACTAGCGGGACCTACGAGCAGTACTTC.

This chain links TRBV9 with TRBJ2-1, with TRBD2 as a possible D gene (6 bases). The CDR3 runs to 15 residues. CDR1 SGDLS and CDR2 YYNGEE come from the germline V gene. Trimming cost V 3 bases and J 4 bases, with 14 bases left between them. The CDR3: CASSARGGLYNEQFF. CDR3 coding DNA: TGTGCCAGCAGCGCCCGGGGAGGCCTTTACAATGAGCAGTTCTTC.

The V gene is TRBV9, the J gene TRBJ2-2; TRBD2 matches at 7 bases. V dropped 4 bases and J dropped 1; count of bases not matched to a gene: 7. The V gene's germline CDR1 is SGDLS and CDR2 YYNGEE. The CDR3 sequence is 16 residues long. This CDR3 reads CASSPMAGVNTGELFF. The CDR3 DNA is TGTGCCAGCAGCCCCATGGCGGGGGTGAACACCGGGGAGCTGTTTTTT.

The V gene is TRBV30, the J gene TRBJ1-5, with unresolved D. Trimming removed 1 base from V and 3 bases from J, with 7 bases in between. The CDR3 runs 13 residues. Per germline, CDR1 GTSNPN and CDR2 SVGIG (reference sequence). CDR3 in DNA: TGTGCCTGGAGTGGGAGTTACAATCAGCCCCAGCATTTT. This encodes CAWSGSYNQPQHF. Full variable domain (missing parts from reference TRBV30 and TRBJ1-5): SQTIHQWPATLVQPVGSPLSLECTVEGTSNPNLYWYRQAAGRGLQLLFYSVGIGQISSEVPQNLSASRPQDRQFILSSKKLLLSDSGFYLCAWSGSYNQPQHFGDGTRLSIL.

This chain uses TRBV29-1 with TRBJ1-5; tentative D call: TRBD1 (6 bases). The CDR3 spans 16 residues. V lost 7 bases, J lost 4 bases, and 23 bases lay in between. Germline CDR1 SQVTM, CDR2 ANQGSEA. The CDR3 DNA follows: TGCAGCGCCTCGGAGGGGGGGATTATCGGAAATCAGCCCCAGCATTTT. This encodes CSASEGGIIGNQPQHF.

The chain carries TRBV3-1 (or the pseudogene TRBV3-2) and TRBJ1-1; no clear D gene. The CDR3 extends over 13 amino acids. Germline V gene sequence: CDR1 LGHDT, CDR2 YNNKEL (reference sequence). V was shortened by 4 bases and J by 1 base, with 7 bases between the two germline ends. The CDR3 sequence is CASSPIANTEAFF. Here the CDR3 DNA reads TGTGCCAGCAGCCCAATAGCGAACACTGAAGCTTTCTTT.

The V gene is TRBV28, the J gene TRBJ2-4, with 7 bases identical to TRBD1. The ends lost 7 bases at V and 1 base at J; junction bases unmatched: 4. The CDR3 extends over 14 amino acids. The germline gives CDR1 MDHEN, CDR2 SYDVKM. The CDR3 coding sequence is TGTGCCAGCACCAAACAGGGGGCCAAAAACATTCAGTACTTC. Its protein product is CASTKQGAKNIQYF.

This clone showed up just once. The chain uses TRBV14 and TRBJ1-3; the match to TRBD1 covers 7 bases. This CDR3 is built from 16 residues. J lost 3 bases, V lost 4 bases, and 9 bases had no gene match. Germline CDR1 is SGHDN and CDR2 is FVKESK. CDR3 coding DNA: TGTGCCAGCAGCCCCCGACAGGGTAAAGGTGGAAACACCATATATTTT. Amino acids: CASSPRQGKGGNTIYF.